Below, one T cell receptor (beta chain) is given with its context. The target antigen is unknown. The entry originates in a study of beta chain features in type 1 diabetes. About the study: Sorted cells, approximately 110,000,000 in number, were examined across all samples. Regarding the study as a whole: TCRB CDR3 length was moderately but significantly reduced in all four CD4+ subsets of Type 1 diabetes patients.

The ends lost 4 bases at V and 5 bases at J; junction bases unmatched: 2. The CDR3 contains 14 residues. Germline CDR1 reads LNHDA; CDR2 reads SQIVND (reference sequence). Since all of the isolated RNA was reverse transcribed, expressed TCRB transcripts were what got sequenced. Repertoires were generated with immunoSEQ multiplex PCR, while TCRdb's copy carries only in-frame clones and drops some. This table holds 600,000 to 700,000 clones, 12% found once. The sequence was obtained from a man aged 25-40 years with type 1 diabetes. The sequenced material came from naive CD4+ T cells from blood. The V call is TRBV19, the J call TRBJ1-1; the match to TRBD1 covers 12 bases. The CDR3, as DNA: TGTGCCAGTAGTAAGGGACAGGGGGCGACTGAAGCTTTCTTT. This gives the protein CASSKGQGATEAFF.